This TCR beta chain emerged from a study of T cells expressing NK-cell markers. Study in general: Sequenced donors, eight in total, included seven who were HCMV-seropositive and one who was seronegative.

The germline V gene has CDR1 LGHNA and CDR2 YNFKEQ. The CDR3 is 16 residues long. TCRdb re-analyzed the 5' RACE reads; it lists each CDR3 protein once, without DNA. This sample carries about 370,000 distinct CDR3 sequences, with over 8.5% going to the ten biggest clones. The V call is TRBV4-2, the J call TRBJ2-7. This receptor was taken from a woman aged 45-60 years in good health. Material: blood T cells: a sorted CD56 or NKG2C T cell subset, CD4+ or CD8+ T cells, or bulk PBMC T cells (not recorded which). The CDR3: CASSQVGLESSYEQYF.